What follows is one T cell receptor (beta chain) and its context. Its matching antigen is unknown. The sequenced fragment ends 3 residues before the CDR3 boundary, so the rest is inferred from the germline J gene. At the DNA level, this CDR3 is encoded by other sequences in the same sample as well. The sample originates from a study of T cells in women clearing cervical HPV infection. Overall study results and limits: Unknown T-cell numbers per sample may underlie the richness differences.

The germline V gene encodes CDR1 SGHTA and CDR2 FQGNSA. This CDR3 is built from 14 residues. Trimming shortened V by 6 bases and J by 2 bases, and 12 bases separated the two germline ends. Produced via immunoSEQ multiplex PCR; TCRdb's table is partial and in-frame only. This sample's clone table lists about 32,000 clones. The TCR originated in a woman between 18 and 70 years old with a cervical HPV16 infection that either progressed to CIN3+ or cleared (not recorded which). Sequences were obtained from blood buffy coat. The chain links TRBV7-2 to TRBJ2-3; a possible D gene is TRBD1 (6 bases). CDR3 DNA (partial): TGTGCCAGCAGTAAGGGACAATACACAGATACG. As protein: CASSKGQYTDT. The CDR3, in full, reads CASSKGQYTDTQYF.